These 25 T cell receptor beta chains share one sample of origin, sequenced in a study of monozygotic twins with inflammatory bowel disease (dated by TCRdb to between 2018 and 2021). The protocol used for the library was 5' RACE. Instrument on record: Illumina HiSeq 2500. TCRdb reprocessed the reads, reporting each CDR3 protein sequence once and no DNA. This sample's clone table shows over 120,000 distinct CDR3 sequences. 0.95% to 1.5% of the sample rests with the top ten. Sequenced: blood. These receptors came from a human donor with ulcerative colitis or Crohn's disease, or a healthy co-twin of an affected twin (not recorded which).

The chain links TRBV6-2 or TRBV6-3 to TRBJ2-1; TCRdb lists TRBD2, though no DNA is available to test this call. Germline CDR1 and CDR2: MNHEY and SVGEGT. The CDR3 has 15 amino acids. The CDR3 sequence: CASSPGGGSYNEQFF.

V usage is TRBV7-8 and J usage is TRBJ1-6. CDR1 is SGHVS and CDR2 is FQNEAQ in the germline V gene. The CDR3 covers 15 residues. This CDR3 reads CASSLRRGLDSPLHF.

The rearrangement links TRBV6-5 to TRBJ1-1; as DNA is missing, the TRBD1 call by TCRdb cannot be tested. The germline V gene has CDR1 MNHEY and CDR2 SVGAGI. The CDR3 length is 11 residues. Here the CDR3 reads CGSGVNTEAFF.

The chain recombines TRBV25-1 with TRBJ2-3; absent DNA, TCRdb's TRBD1 call cannot be checked. Per germline, CDR1 MGHDK and CDR2 SYGVNS. The CDR3 spans 18 residues. CDR3 residues: CASSEWGASPGAHVTQYF.

V is TRBV7-2 and J is TRBJ2-1; the TCRdb call, TRBD1, lacks DNA for checking. The CDR3 contains 14 residues. Germline CDR1 reads SGHTA; CDR2 reads FQGNSA. The CDR3 here is CASSLVGQVNEQFF. Looking up the rest from reference TRBV7-2 and TRBJ2-1 gives the full variable domain: GAGVSQSPSNKVTEKGKDVELRCDPISGHTALYWYRQSLGQGLEFLIYFQGNSAPDKSGLPSDRFSAERTGGSVSTLTIQRTQQEDSAVYLCASSLVGQVNEQFFGPGTRLTVL.

The J gene is TRBJ1-1, the V gene TRBV9. Germline CDR1 and CDR2: SGDLS and YYNGEE. The length of the CDR3 is 16 residues. The CDR3 region is CASSERLSPQNTEAFF.

The J gene is TRBJ1-1, the V gene TRBV7-9. Germline V gives CDR1 SEHNR, CDR2 FQNEAQ (reference sequence). The CDR3 is 16 amino acids. The CDR3 spells CASSMEEGPLNTEAFF.

The chain has TRBV24-1 and TRBJ2-1; the D call of TRBD1 rests on TCRdb alone, since no DNA is present to check it. CDR3 size: 16 residues. Per germline, CDR1 KGHDR and CDR2 SFDVKD. This chain's CDR3 is CATSDPGRPSDDEQFF.

The rearrangement links TRBV7-2 to TRBJ2-7; TCRdb designates TRBD2, a call that cannot be tested without DNA. Germline CDR1 SGHTA, CDR2 FQGNSA. This CDR3 has 16 amino acids. The CDR3 here is CASSLAPGTRTGEQYF. Looking up the rest from reference TRBV7-2 and TRBJ2-7 gives the full variable domain: GAGVSQSPSNKVTEKGKDVELRCDPISGHTALYWYRQSLGQGLEFLIYFQGNSAPDKSGLPSDRFSAERTGGSVSTLTIQRTQQEDSAVYLCASSLAPGTRTGEQYFGPGTRLTVT.

The rearrangement uses TRBV20-1 and TRBJ2-1; the TCRdb D gene call, TRBD2, has no DNA to confirm it. Germline V gives CDR1 DFQATT, CDR2 SNEGSKA (reference sequence). This CDR3 contains 19 residues. The CDR3 protein is CSASRRGSGPPSSYNEQFF.

The chain carries TRBV24-1 and TRBJ1-5. CDR1 is KGHDR and CDR2 is SFDVKD in the germline V gene. The CDR3 runs 11 residues. This CDR3 is CATGNNQPQHF.

This chain connects TRBV9 to TRBJ2-7; TCRdb's D call of TRBD1 is untestable without DNA. This CDR3 is 15 amino acids long. CDR1 and CDR2 from the germline V gene are SGDLS and YYNGEE. CDR3 loop: CASSPAGLKTGEQYF.

The chain recombines TRBV20-1 with TRBJ2-1; the D call of TRBD2 rests on TCRdb alone, since no DNA is present to check it. Germline CDR1 reads DFQATT; CDR2 reads SNEGSKA (reference sequence). CDR3 size: 18 residues. The chain's CDR3 is CSARRASGIPSSYNEQFF.

The gene calls are TRBV27 and TRBJ2-7; the TCRdb D gene call, TRBD1, has no DNA to confirm it. The CDR3 has 16 residues. Germline V gives CDR1 MNHEY, CDR2 SMNVEV (reference sequence). The CDR3 loop reads CASSPPAIGHSYEQYF.

The V gene is TRBV6-5, the J gene TRBJ2-7; TCRdb selects TRBD2, and the lack of DNA leaves this call unchecked. CDR3 length equals 11 residues. Germline-derived CDR1 and CDR2 are MNHEY and SVGAGI. The CDR3 spells CASMGPYEQYF.

The chain carries TRBV11-2 and TRBJ2-7; the TRBD2 assignment by TCRdb is unverifiable without DNA. This CDR3 region has 18 residues. From germline, CDR1 is SGHAT and CDR2 FQNNGV. The CDR3 region is CASSLRSGGLVPSYEQYF.

The chain has TRBV12-3 or TRBV12-4 and TRBJ1-1. The CDR3 is 12 amino acids. The CDR3 region is CASSLVGAEAFF.

Here the CDR3 reads CASSHGPPNEQFF. The rearrangement links TRBV14 to TRBJ2-1; the TCRdb D gene call, TRBD1, has no DNA to confirm it. The CDR3 is 13 amino acids. Germline V lookup: CDR1 SGHDN, CDR2 FVKESK.

J is TRBJ1-2 and V is TRBV5-1. CDR3 size: 17 residues. The V gene's germline CDR1 is SGHRS and CDR2 YFSETQ. The CDR3 spells CASSSPSKRTEDYGYTF. Full variable domain (rest looked up from reference TRBV5-1 and TRBJ1-2): KAGVTQTPRYLIKTRGQQVTLSCSPISGHRSVSWYQQTPGQGLQFLFEYFSETQRNKGNFPGRFSGRQFSNSRSEMNVSTLELGDSALYLCASSSPSKRTEDYGYTFGSGTRLTVV.

This rearrangement joins TRBV18 to TRBJ2-7; TCRdb's assignment of TRBD2 cannot be checked, as there is no DNA. The CDR3 loop spans 15 amino acids. Germline V lookup: CDR1 KGHSH, CDR2 LQKENI. The CDR3 is CASSSLAGGFSEQYF.

V usage is TRBV25-1 and J usage is TRBJ1-6; TCRdb lists TRBD1, though no DNA is available to test this call. CDR1 is MGHDK and CDR2 is SYGVNS in the germline V gene. This CDR3 has 17 amino acids. The CDR3 reads CASSDPGTGAKNSPLHF.

CDR3 amino acids: CASSLRRQGASQPQHF. This sequence joins TRBV7-2 and TRBJ1-5; TCRdb designates TRBD1, a call that cannot be tested without DNA. The CDR3 loop spans 16 amino acids. Germline V gene lookup returns CDR1 SGHTA and CDR2 FQGNSA.

The chain carries TRBV3-1 and TRBJ2-1; the D call from TCRdb, TRBD2, cannot be confirmed without DNA. CDR3 size: 17 residues. Germline V lookup: CDR1 LGHDT, CDR2 YNNKEL (reference sequence). The CDR3 loop is CASSQGTSGRSSNEQFF.

The V gene is TRBV20-1, the J gene TRBJ1-1; the D gene TCRdb calls, TRBD1, cannot be checked with no DNA. The length of the CDR3 is 12 residues. Per germline, CDR1 DFQATT and CDR2 SNEGSKA (reference sequence). The CDR3 protein is CSATTPGREAFF.

The rearrangement uses TRBV5-1 and TRBJ2-1. Germline CDR1 reads SGHRS; CDR2 reads YFSETQ. The CDR3 runs to 17 residues. The CDR3 loop is CASSLEAFESSYNEQFF.